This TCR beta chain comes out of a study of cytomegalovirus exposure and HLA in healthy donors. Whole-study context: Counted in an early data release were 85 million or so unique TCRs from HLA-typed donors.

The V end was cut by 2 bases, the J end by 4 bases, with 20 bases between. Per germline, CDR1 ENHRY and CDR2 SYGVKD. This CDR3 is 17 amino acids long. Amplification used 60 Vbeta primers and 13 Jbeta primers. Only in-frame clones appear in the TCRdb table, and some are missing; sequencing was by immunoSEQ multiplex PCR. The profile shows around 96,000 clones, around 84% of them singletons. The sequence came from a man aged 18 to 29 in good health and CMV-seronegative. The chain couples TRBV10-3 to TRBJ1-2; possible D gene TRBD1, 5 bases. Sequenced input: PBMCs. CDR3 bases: TGTGCCATCAGTGAGCACCATCTCAGGCAGGGAGGCTATGGCTACACCTTC. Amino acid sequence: CAISEHHLRQGGYGYTF.